Presented here are 27 T cell receptor beta chains from one specimen sequenced in a study of blood T cell repertoires in COVID-19. Libraries were prepared by immunoSEQ multiplex PCR; TCRdb keeps only in-frame clonotypes and omits some of them. This table has about 140,000 clones, 88% appearing once. Sequenced material: peripheral blood. Receptor source: a man over 45 with active or convalescent COVID-19.

This chain connects TRBV5-6 to TRBJ2-1; 9 bases are a match to TRBD2. The germline gives CDR1 SGHDT, CDR2 YYEEEE. J gave up 0 bases and V 3 bases, and 10 bases lay outside the gene matches. The CDR3 has 18 amino acids. CDR3 sequence (DNA): TGTGCCAGCAGCTCAAAAGGACTAGCGTCGAGCTCCTACAATGAGCAGTTCTTC. Protein product: CASSSKGLASSSYNEQFF.

This chain connects TRBV9 to TRBJ1-6, with TRBD1 matching 7 bases. The CDR3 loop spans 14 amino acids. V lost 3 bases, J lost 7 bases, and 4 bases stayed unmatched. Germline V CDR1 and CDR2: SGDLS, YYNGEE. CDR3 residues: CASSGRQGNSPLHF. The CDR3 DNA follows: TGTGCCAGCAGCGGACGACAGGGCAATTCACCCCTCCACTTT. Filled out from reference TRBV9 and TRBJ1-6, the complete variable domain reads DSGVTQTPKHLITATGQRVTLRCSPRSGDLSVYWYQQSLDQGLQFLIQYYNGEERAKGNILERFSAQQFPDLHSELNLSSLELGDSALYFCASSGRQGNSPLHFGNGTRLTVT.

This clone was counted a single time. The rearrangement links TRBV29-1 to TRBJ2-2; possible D gene TRBD2, 5 bases. CDR1 SQVTM and CDR2 ANQGSEA come from the germline V gene. This CDR3 contains 12 residues. V was shortened by 4 bases and J by 7 bases, with 10 bases between the two germline ends. The CDR3 reads CSVGSAYGELFF. The CDR3 DNA sequence: TGCAGCGTTGGTAGCGCATACGGGGAGCTGTTTTTT.

This clone was seen only a few times. V is TRBV20-1 and J is TRBJ2-1; D perhaps matches TRBD2 (6 bases). Germline values: CDR1 DFQATT, CDR2 SNEGSKA (reference sequence). The V and J ends lost 3 bases and 2 bases respectively, with 11 bases between them. The CDR3 length is 14 residues. The CDR3: CSASRGLPYNEQFF. CDR3 sequence (DNA): TGCAGTGCTAGTCGGGGACTGCCCTACAATGAGCAGTTCTTC.

V gene TRBV5-4 combines with J gene TRBJ1-2; D gene uncertain. Trimming shortened V by 6 bases and J by 7 bases, and 19 bases separated the two germline ends. This CDR3 spans 14 amino acids. Germline CDR1 and CDR2: SGHNT and YYREEE (reference sequence). The CDR3 protein is CASKSPGDLGGYTF. Here the CDR3 DNA reads TGTGCCAGCAAATCGCCCGGGGATTTGGGTGGCTACACCTTC. Full variable domain (outside the CDR3, taken from reference TRBV5-4 and TRBJ1-2): ETGVTQSPTHLIKTRGQQVTLRCSSQSGHNTVSWYQQALGQGPQFIFQYYREEENGRGNFPPRFSGLQFPNYSSELNVNALELDDSALYLCASKSPGDLGGYTFGSGTRLTVV.

The chain combines TRBV2 with TRBJ2-6; 7 nucleotides match TRBD2. Germline CDR1 is SNHLY and CDR2 is FYNNEI. This CDR3 spans 15 amino acids. Losses at the gene ends were 5 bases for V and 0 bases for J; bases not matched to a gene: 1. The CDR3 nucleotides are TGTGCCAGCAGTTGGACTAGCTCTGGGGCCAACGTCCTGACTTTC. This encodes CASSWTSSGANVLTF.

V and J are TRBV5-4 and TRBJ2-2, with 12 bases lining up with TRBD2. Germline V gene data show CDR1 as SGHNT and CDR2 as YYREEE (reference sequence). With V trimmed by 4 bases and J by 4 bases, 8 bases remained unmatched. CDR3 length: 17 amino acids. The CDR3 region is CASSDLAGGWGTGELFF. DNA of the CDR3: TGTGCCAGCAGCGACCTAGCGGGAGGGTGGGGCACCGGGGAGCTGTTTTTT.

This chain connects TRBV6-6 to TRBJ2-1; 12 nucleotides line up with TRBD2. The length of the CDR3 is 14 residues. Germline V gene data show CDR1 as MNHNY and CDR2 as SVGAGI (reference sequence). V lost 6 bases, J lost 11 bases, and 8 bases stayed unmatched. This CDR3 reads CASSQGLAGKKQFF. CDR3 bases: TGTGCCAGCAGCCAAGGACTAGCGGGGAAGAAGCAGTTCTTC.

V gene TRBV10-3 combines with J gene TRBJ2-7; D uncertain. The CDR3 has 14 amino acids. Trimming removed 10 bases from V and 0 bases from J, with 16 bases in between. From germline, CDR1 is ENHRY and CDR2 SYGVKD. The CDR3 region has the DNA TGTGCCACCGCCTCGAGCGAGAGCTCCTACGAGCAGTACTTC. Its protein product is CATASSESSYEQYF.

The chain carries TRBV6-4 and TRBJ1-2; D might be TRBD1 (5 bases). V was pared by 0 bases and J by 6 bases, with 11 bases between. The CDR3 is made up of 14 amino acids. The germline CDR1 and CDR2 sequences are MRHNA and SNTAGT. CDR3 coding DNA: TGTGCCAGCAGTGACTCCGGGGGAGTGGATGGCTACACCTTC. Amino acid sequence: CASSDSGGVDGYTF.

This CDR3 reads CASSSGQAQETQYF. CDR3 nucleotide sequence: TGTGCCAGCAGCTCGGGACAGGCTCAAGAGACCCAGTACTTC. The rearrangement links TRBV7-9 to TRBJ2-5; 8 bases are a match to TRBD1. The CDR3 spans 14 residues. The V and J ends lost 4 bases and 2 bases, in that order; junction bases with no gene match: 3. In germline, CDR1 is SEHNR, CDR2 FQNEAQ (reference sequence).

The chain couples TRBV6-2 or TRBV6-3 to TRBJ2-5; 11 positions match TRBD2. The CDR3 loop spans 15 amino acids. The trim removed 6 bases at V and 5 bases at J, leaving 8 bases unmatched. Germline-derived CDR1 and CDR2 are MNHEY and SVGEGT. The CDR3 bases are TGTGCCAGCAGCGTAGCGGGAGGGCCTTTGGAGACCCAGTACTTC. Its protein is CASSVAGGPLETQYF.

The chain links TRBV27 to TRBJ2-7; D is perhaps TRBD1 (7 bases). The CDR3 is 13 residues long. Per the germline V gene, CDR1 is MNHEY and CDR2 is SMNVEV (reference sequence). V lost 8 bases and J lost 7, with 18 bases in between. This CDR3 reads CASGGGLLGEQYF. For the CDR3, the DNA is TGTGCCAGCGGAGGGGGCCTGTTGGGTGAGCAGTACTTC.

CDR3 amino acids: CASSPGHSYNEQFF. The CDR3 bases are TGTGCCAGCAGCCCCGGACATTCCTACAATGAGCAGTTCTTC. The rearrangement uses TRBV7-3 and TRBJ2-1; D is possibly TRBD1 (5 bases). Germline V gene sequence: CDR1 SGHTA, CDR2 FQGTGA. CDR3 length equals 14 residues. V was cut by 5 bases and J by 1 base, with 9 bases left in between.

The chain carries TRBV6-5 and TRBJ1-6; no definite D call. The ends were cut back, 4 bases at V and 8 bases at J, with 6 bases in the middle. CDR1 is MNHEY and CDR2 is SVGAGI in the germline V gene. The CDR3 spans 12 residues. CDR3 loop: CASSFVDSPLHF. The CDR3 DNA follows: TGTGCCAGCAGTTTCGTTGATTCACCCCTCCACTTT.

CDR3 amino acids: CASSYRQGVWYGYTF. The CDR3 DNA is TGTGCCAGCAGTTACCGACAGGGGGTTTGGTATGGCTACACCTTC. This chain uses TRBV6-6 with TRBJ1-2; the match to TRBD1 covers 9 bases. Germline assignment: CDR1 MNHNY and CDR2 SVGAGI (reference sequence). This CDR3 comprises 15 residues. The trim removed 2 bases at V and 5 bases at J, leaving 6 bases unmatched.

The genes are TRBV4-3 and TRBJ1-2; 7 bases agree with TRBD1. V lost 4 bases to trimming and J lost 4 bases; unmatched junction nucleotides: 12. The CDR3 loop spans 16 amino acids. The germline CDR1 and CDR2 sequences are LGHNA and YSLEER. The CDR3 sequence is CASSRAVARDSYGYTF. In DNA form, the CDR3 reads TGCGCCAGCAGCCGCGCCGTGGCCCGGGACAGCTATGGCTACACCTTC.

The J gene is TRBJ2-5, the V gene TRBV4-3; 10 bases agree with TRBD2. The CDR3 is 15 residues long. Germline V gives CDR1 LGHNA, CDR2 YSLEER. After removal of 4 bases from V and 2 bases from J, the junction contained 4 bases not matched to a gene. This CDR3 is CASSPGLAAQETQYF. Written as DNA, the CDR3 is TGCGCCAGCAGCCCTGGACTAGCGGCACAAGAGACCCAGTACTTC.

This sequence joins TRBV11-2 and TRBJ2-7, with unresolved D. The V gene lost 1 base and the J gene lost 3 bases, with 13 bases spanning the gap. The CDR3 runs 15 residues. Germline assignment: CDR1 SGHAT and CDR2 FQNNGV. This CDR3 is CASSLADTLNYEQYF. The CDR3 DNA follows: TGTGCCAGCAGCTTAGCCGACACCCTCAACTACGAGCAGTACTTC.

The rearrangement links TRBV5-6 to TRBJ2-1; 7 bases fit TRBD2. The CDR3 length is 16 residues. Unmatched junction bases numbered 10, after V lost 7 bases and J lost 0 bases. Germline V lookup: CDR1 SGHDT, CDR2 YYEEEE. The CDR3 bases are TGTGCCAGCGGAACCCCTAGCGGATACTCCTACAATGAGCAGTTCTTC. It specifies CASGTPSGYSYNEQFF.

The chain employs TRBV9 and TRBJ2-2, with 12 bases aligning to TRBD1. Germline CDR1 is SGDLS and CDR2 is YYNGEE. This CDR3 spans 17 amino acids. V lost 5 bases to trimming and J lost 7 bases; unmatched junction nucleotides: 12. For the CDR3, the DNA is TGTGCCAGCAGGCCGGGGACAGGGGGCGCTAAGAACGGGGAGCTGTTTTTT. Protein product: CASRPGTGGAKNGELFF.

The CDR3 coding sequence is TGTGCCAGCAGCGACGGGACTAGCGGGAGAAATACGCAGTATTTT. Translation gives CASSDGTSGRNTQYF. The chain joins TRBV9 to TRBJ2-3; 14 bases agree with TRBD2. With V trimmed by 3 bases and J by 7 bases, 4 bases remained unmatched. CDR1 is SGDLS, CDR2 YYNGEE, per germline. The CDR3 sequence is 15 residues long. Variable domain in full (rest from reference TRBV9 and TRBJ2-3): DSGVTQTPKHLITATGQRVTLRCSPRSGDLSVYWYQQSLDQGLQFLIQYYNGEERAKGNILERFSAQQFPDLHSELNLSSLELGDSALYFCASSDGTSGRNTQYFGPGTRLTVL.

The chain combines TRBV2 with TRBJ2-3; D is perhaps TRBD1 (5 bases). Germline V CDR1 and CDR2: SNHLY, FYNNEI. Trimming removed 7 bases from V and 4 bases from J, with 27 bases in between. The CDR3 spans 18 residues. DNA of the CDR3: TGTGCCAGCACGGTTGGGATCGGCAGGGCCAGTAGCTCAGATACGCAGTATTTT. It translates to CASTVGIGRASSSDTQYF.

The V call is TRBV28, the J call TRBJ2-5, with a weak D call TRBD1 (7 bases). V was pared by 4 bases and J by 7 bases, with 16 bases between. The CDR3 covers 14 residues. The germline CDR1 and CDR2 sequences are MDHEN and SYDVKM. The CDR3, as DNA: TGTGCCAGCAGTTGGATGACAGGGAGGCGGACCCAGTACTTC. This gives the protein CASSWMTGRRTQYF.

The chain couples TRBV18 to TRBJ1-5; D may be TRBD1 (5 bases). V was clipped by 6 bases and J by 1 base, with 10 bases between them. The CDR3 runs 14 residues. CDR1 is KGHSH and CDR2 is LQKENI in the germline V gene. In DNA, the CDR3 is TGTGCCAGCTCTTCAGGGCCCAGCAATCAGCCCCAGCATTTT. As protein: CASSSGPSNQPQHF.

The chain employs TRBV12-3 or TRBV12-4 and TRBJ2-2; D unresolved. With 5 bases removed from V and 4 bases from J, the gap between germline ends came to 8 bases. This CDR3 region has 13 residues. CDR3 region: CASSRLLTGELFF. As DNA, the CDR3 is TGTGCCAGCAGTCGACTCCTCACCGGGGAGCTGTTTTTT.

The chain is built from TRBV7-9 and TRBJ2-7; 8 bases are a match to TRBD2. The CDR3 covers 11 residues. Germline V gene lookup returns CDR1 SEHNR and CDR2 FQNEAQ (reference sequence). Losses at the gene ends were 10 bases for V and 2 bases for J; bases not matched to a gene: 1. CDR3 nucleotide sequence: TGTGCCACCGGGGGGGCCTACGAGCAGTACTTC. This translates into CATGGAYEQYF.